This T cell receptor (beta chain) was recorded in a study of T cell responses to AZD1222 COVID-19 vaccine. Assay: immunoSEQ multiplex PCR; the TCRdb copy retains only in-frame clones and omits some. The sample comprises roughly 100,000 clones, 75% to 90% of which are singletons, and around 20% rests with the top ten. Per the germline V gene, CDR1 is SGHRS and CDR2 is YFSETQ. The CDR3 consists of 16 residues. V lost 0 bases to trimming and J lost 5 bases, with 14 bases between them. Findings and caveats of the study: Only five or six AZD1222 recipients were seropositive at baseline. Once two AZD1222 doses were given, Spike-specific TCR breadth and depth went up. Spike-wide vaccine-associated CD4 TCRs dominated at 160-218 and 743-854.

In its sample, this clone was seen a few times. Its matching antigen is unknown. V and J are TRBV5-1 and TRBJ1-4; D unclear. This material consisted of peripheral blood, taken on day 0 of AZD1222 vaccination. This clonotype originated in an adult in good health. The CDR3 spells CASSLGWAGENEKLFF. The CDR3 DNA is TGCGCCAGCAGCTTGGGATGGGCCGGAGAAAATGAAAAACTGTTTTTT.